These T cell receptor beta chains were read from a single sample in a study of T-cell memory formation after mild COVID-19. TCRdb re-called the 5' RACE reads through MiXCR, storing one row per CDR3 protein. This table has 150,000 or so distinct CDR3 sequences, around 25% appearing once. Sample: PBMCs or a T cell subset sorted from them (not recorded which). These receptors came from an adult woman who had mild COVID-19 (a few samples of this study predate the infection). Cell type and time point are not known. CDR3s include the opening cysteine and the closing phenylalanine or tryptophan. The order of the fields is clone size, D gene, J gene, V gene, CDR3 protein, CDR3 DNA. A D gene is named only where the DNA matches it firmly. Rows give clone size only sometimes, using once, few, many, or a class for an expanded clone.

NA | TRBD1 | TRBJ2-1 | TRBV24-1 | CATSTGGIGNEQFF | TGTGCCACCAGTACAGGGGGCATAGGGAATGAGCAGTTCTTC
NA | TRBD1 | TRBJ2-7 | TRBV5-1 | CASSLVIGTDEQYF | TGCGCCAGCAGCTTGGTAATTGGGACAGACGAGCAGTACTTC
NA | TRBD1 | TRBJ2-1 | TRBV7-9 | CASSSRTGPLPEQFF | TGTGCCAGCAGCTCAAGGACAGGGCCCCTCCCTGAGCAGTTCTTC
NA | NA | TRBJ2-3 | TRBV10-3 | CAITEVATTDTQYF | TGTGCCATCACGGAGGTAGCAACGACAGATACGCAGTATTTT
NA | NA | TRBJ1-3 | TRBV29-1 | CSVLMGPSGNTIYF | TGCAGCGTTTTGATGGGGCCCTCTGGAAACACCATATATTTT
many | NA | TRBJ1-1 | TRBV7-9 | CASSLTREAFF | TGTGCCAGCAGCTTAACGAGGGAAGCTTTCTTT
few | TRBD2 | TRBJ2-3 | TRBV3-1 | CASSQELAGGRNTDTQYF | TGTGCCAGCAGCCAAGAATTAGCGGGGGGACGAAACACAGATACGCAGTATTTT
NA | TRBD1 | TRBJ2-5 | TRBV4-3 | CASSQDWTGRETQYF | TGCGCCAGCAGCCAAGATTGGACAGGGAGAGAGACCCAGTACTTC
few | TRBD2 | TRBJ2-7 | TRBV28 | CASSGLAVLSYEQYF | TGTGCCAGCAGTGGGCTAGCGGTCCTCTCCTACGAGCAGTACTTC
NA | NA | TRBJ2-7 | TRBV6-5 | CASSYEAGVAYEQYF | TGTGCCAGCAGTTACGAGGCAGGTGTGGCCTACGAGCAGTACTTC
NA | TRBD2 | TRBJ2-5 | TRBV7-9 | CASSYGLAGIQETQYF | TGTGCCAGCAGCTACGGGCTAGCGGGGATCCAAGAGACCCAGTACTTC
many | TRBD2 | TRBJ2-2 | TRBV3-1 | CASSQEISGGASPGELFF | TGTGCCAGCAGCCAAGAAATTAGCGGGGGGGCGTCCCCCGGGGAGCTGTTTTTT
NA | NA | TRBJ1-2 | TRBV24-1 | CATSGLDRNGYTF | TGTGCCACCAGTGGGCTAGACAGAAACGGCTACACCTTC
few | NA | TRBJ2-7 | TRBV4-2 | CASSQDVADEQYF | TGTGCCAGCAGCCAAGATGTCGCCGACGAGCAGTACTTC
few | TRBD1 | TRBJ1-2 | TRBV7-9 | CASSSQGQGDGYTF | TGTGCCAGCAGCTCGCAGGGACAGGGGGATGGCTACACCTTC
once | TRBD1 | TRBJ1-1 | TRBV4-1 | CASNDPGQKEAFF | TGCGCCAGCAACGATCCGGGACAGAAAGAAGCTTTCTTT
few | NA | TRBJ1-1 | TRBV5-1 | CASSFLTNTEAFF | TGCGCCAGCAGCTTTTTAACGAACACTGAAGCTTTCTTT
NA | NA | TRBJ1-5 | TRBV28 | CASSLLVGSGGEVSNQPQHF | TGTGCCAGCAGTTTACTAGTTGGGTCCGGGGGCGAGGTTAGCAATCAGCCCCAGCATTTT
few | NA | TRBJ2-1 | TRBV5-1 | CASSLATRTVDNEQFF | TGCGCCAGCAGCTTGGCCACCCGGACAGTTGACAATGAGCAGTTCTTC
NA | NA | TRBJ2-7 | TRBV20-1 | CSARGPEVHYEQYF | TGCAGTGCTAGAGGCCCCGAGGTCCACTACGAGCAGTACTTC
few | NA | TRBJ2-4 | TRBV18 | CASSPGRARDIQYF | TGTGCCAGCTCACCGGGAAGGGCACGGGACATTCAGTACTTC
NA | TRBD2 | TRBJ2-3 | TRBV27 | CASSFLAGLSTDTQYF | TGTGCCAGCAGTTTCCTAGCGGGGCTAAGCACAGATACGCAGTATTTT
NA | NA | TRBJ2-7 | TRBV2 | CASLSAGTNYEQYF | TGTGCCAGCCTTTCAGCGGGGACAAACTACGAGCAGTACTTC
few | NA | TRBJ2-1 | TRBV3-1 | CASSQDRDPGEQFF | TGTGCCAGCAGCCAAGATCGGGACCCCGGGGAGCAGTTCTTC
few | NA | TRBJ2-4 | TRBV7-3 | CASSFNIQYF | TGTGCCAGCAGCTTTAACATTCAGTACTTC
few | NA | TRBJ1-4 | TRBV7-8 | CASSLGVRGYDEKLFF | TGTGCCAGCAGCCTTGGGGTTCGGGGATACGATGAAAAACTGTTTTTT
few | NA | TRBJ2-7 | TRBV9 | CASSVADGDYEQYF | TGTGCCAGCAGCGTAGCTGATGGGGACTACGAGCAGTACTTC
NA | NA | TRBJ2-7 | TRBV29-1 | CSVGGVRGRAFEQYF | TGCAGCGTTGGAGGAGTGAGGGGGAGGGCTTTCGAGCAGTACTTC
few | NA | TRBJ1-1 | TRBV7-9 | CASSLASQSEAFF | TGTGCCAGCAGCTTAGCCAGTCAGAGTGAAGCTTTCTTT
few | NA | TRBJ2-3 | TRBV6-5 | CASRLTSSTDTQYF | TGTGCCAGCAGACTGACTAGTTCCACAGATACGCAGTATTTT
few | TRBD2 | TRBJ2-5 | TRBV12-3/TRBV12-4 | CASSLREAETQYF | TGTGCCAGCAGTTTACGGGAGGCAGAGACCCAGTACTTC
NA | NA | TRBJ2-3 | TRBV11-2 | CASRRYTDTQYF | TGTGCCAGCAGACGCTACACAGATACGCAGTATTTT